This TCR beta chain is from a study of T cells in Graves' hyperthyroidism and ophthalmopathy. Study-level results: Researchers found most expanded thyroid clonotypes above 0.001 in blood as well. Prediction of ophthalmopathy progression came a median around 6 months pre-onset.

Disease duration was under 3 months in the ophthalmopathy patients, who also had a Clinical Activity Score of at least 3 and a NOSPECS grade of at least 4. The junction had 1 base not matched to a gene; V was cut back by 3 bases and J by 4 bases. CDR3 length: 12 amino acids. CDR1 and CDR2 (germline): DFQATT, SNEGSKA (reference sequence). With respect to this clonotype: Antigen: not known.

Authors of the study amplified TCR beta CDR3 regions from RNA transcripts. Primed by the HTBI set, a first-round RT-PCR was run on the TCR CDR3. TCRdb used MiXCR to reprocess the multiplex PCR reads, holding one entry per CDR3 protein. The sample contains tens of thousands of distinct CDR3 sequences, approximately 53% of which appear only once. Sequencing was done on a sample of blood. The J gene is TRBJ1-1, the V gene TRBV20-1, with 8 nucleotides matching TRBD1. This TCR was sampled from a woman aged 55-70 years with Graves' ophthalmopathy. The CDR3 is CSARQGATEAFF. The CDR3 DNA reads TGCAGTGCTAGGCAGGGGGCCACTGAAGCTTTCTTT.